This entry features one T cell receptor (beta chain) sequence. Its antigen is not known. Sequenced by immunoSEQ multiplex PCR; TCRdb stores in-frame clones only, minus some. Of roughly 110,000 clones in the sample, approximately 87% are singletons; the top ten hold approximately 5%. This record belongs to a study of T cell responses to AZD1222 COVID-19 vaccine. Study information: Second doses at about 4 or about 12 weeks were pooled. General study findings and limits: Reportedly, nearly half of unique spike TCRs recognized epitopes outside B.1.351/B.1.1.7 mutations.

The CDR3 consists of 17 residues. The V and J ends lost 5 bases and 8 bases, in that order; junction bases with no gene match: 15. Germline CDR1 and CDR2: MDHEN and SYDVKM. Sequencing was performed on peripheral blood, taken on day 0 of AZD1222 vaccination. V gene TRBV28 combines with J gene TRBJ1-2; TRBD1 agrees at 12 bases. The TCR was taken from an adult in good health. Here the CDR3 reads CASSPLVIAGTGGGYTF. CDR3 sequence (DNA): TGTGCCAGCAGTCCCCTAGTCATCGCCGGGACAGGGGGCGGCTACACCTTC.